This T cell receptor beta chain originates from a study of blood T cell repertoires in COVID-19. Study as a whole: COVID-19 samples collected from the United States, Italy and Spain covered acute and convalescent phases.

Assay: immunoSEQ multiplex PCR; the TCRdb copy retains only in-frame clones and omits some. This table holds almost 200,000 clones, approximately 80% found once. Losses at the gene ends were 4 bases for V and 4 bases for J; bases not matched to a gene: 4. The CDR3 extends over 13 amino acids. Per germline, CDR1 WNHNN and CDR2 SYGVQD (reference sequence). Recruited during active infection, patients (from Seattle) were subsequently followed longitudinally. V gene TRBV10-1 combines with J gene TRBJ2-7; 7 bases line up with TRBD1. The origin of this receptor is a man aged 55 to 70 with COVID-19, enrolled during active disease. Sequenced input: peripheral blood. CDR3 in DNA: TGCGCCAGCAGTGGACGGGGACAGTACGAGCAGTACTTC. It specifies CASSGRGQYEQYF.